The source of this TCR beta chain is a study of human T cells and chemical hapten exposure. Trimming took 4 bases from V and 7 from J, leaving 14 bases between them. The CDR3 consists of 13 residues. Per germline, CDR1 SGHTA and CDR2 FQGNSA. TCRdb used MiXCR to reprocess the 5' RACE reads, holding one entry per CDR3 protein. Seen here are around 140,000 distinct CDR3 sequences, about 4.3% observed once, and the top ten hold more than 1.2%. Study-wide points: High-frequency TCRs, those above 1 in 1000, stayed the same after DPC sensitization.

RNA extraction used unfractionated whole blood as the source of total RNA. This clonotype was seen repeatedly, ten times or more. Its antigen is currently unknown. The chain recombines TRBV7-2 with TRBJ2-7, with a tentative D call TRBD2 (5 bases). The TCR was taken from a female donor in good health. CDR3 DNA: TGTGCCAGCAGCTCCCAGCCCCAGCGGGAGCAGTACTTC. Translated: CASSSQPQREQYF.